The present T cell receptor beta chain was sequenced within a study of blood T cell repertoires in COVID-19. For the study at large: Italy, Spain and the United States were the sources of the convalescent and acute COVID-19 samples.

Original analysis: Amplified reference gene primers provided the basis for estimating nucleated cell counts. The method was immunoSEQ multiplex PCR; TCRdb's version includes in-frame clones alone and lacks a portion of them. V and J calls and clone size follow that table, whereas D and trimming were derived from the DNA. Among fewer than 250,000 clones, approximately 85% were seen once, and the ten largest hold about 4.8%. In germline, CDR1 is ENHRY, CDR2 SYGVKD. Trimming took 6 bases from V and 1 from J, leaving 10 bases between them. The CDR3 runs to 13 residues. This clone was counted between two and nine times.

The chain joins TRBV10-3 to TRBJ2-7, with a possible D match to TRBD1 (6 bases). This clonotype originated in a woman aged 70-85 years with acute or convalescent COVID-19. The sequenced material came from peripheral blood. CDR3 amino acids: CAIRTGSSYEQYF. The CDR3 DNA sequence: TGTGCCATCAGGACAGGATCTTCCTACGAGCAGTACTTC.